Following are 9 T cell receptor beta chains from one sample sequenced in a study of blood T cell repertoires in COVID-19. The protocol was immunoSEQ multiplex PCR, while the TCRdb copy is restricted to in-frame clones and leaves out a portion. The sample has 300,000 or so clones, just under 90% seen once. Sequenced: peripheral blood. The receptors were gathered from a woman aged 40 to 55 with acute or convalescent COVID-19.

This clone was recorded a few times. At one boundary the junction diverges from the germline segment, which might be a read error. The chain uses TRBV4-2 and TRBJ2-1; 8 bases align to TRBD2. Germline values: CDR1 LGHNA, CDR2 YNFKEQ. There are 16 residues in the CDR3. The CDR3: CASRQGVGGAYNEQFF. The CDR3 DNA follows: TGTGCCAGCAGACAAGGGGTCGGGGGGGCCTACAATGAGCAGTTCTTC.

This clone has only a few counts. V usage is TRBV19 and J usage is TRBJ1-2; TRBD1 is a possible D gene (6 bases). The CDR3 length is 11 residues. Germline assignment: CDR1 LNHDA and CDR2 SQIVND (reference sequence). V shed 5 bases and J shed 8 bases, with 9 bases lying between them. CDR3 amino acids: CASSPGEGYTF. The CDR3 region has the DNA TGTGCCAGTAGTCCAGGGGAGGGCTACACCTTC.

On this clone: At one end, the junction sequence differs from germline, possibly due to a read error. The chain joins TRBV30 to TRBJ1-5; weak D call: TRBD1 (5 bases). The germline V gene has CDR1 GTSNPN and CDR2 SVGIG (reference sequence). The CDR3 is 14 amino acids. CDR3 amino acids: CAWGVGGISQPQHF. The CDR3 DNA reads TGTGCCTGGGGTGTCGGGGGGATCAGTCAGCCCCAGCATTTT.

The rearrangement uses TRBV21-1 and TRBJ2-5; TRBD1 reflects the table's D call only, with no check against the DNA. TRBV21-1 counts as a pseudogene. The CDR3 contains 15 residues. The CDR3 region is CASSTTQGWGETQYF. Written as DNA, the CDR3 is TGTGCCAGCAGCACAACACAGGGATGGGGAGAGACCCAGTACTTC.

This chain connects TRBV7-2 to TRBJ1-3, with D uncertain. Between the trimmed V and J ends, which lost 1 base and 0 bases, there was a span of 7 bases. Germline assignment: CDR1 SGHTA and CDR2 FQGNSA. The CDR3 has 15 residues. The CDR3 is CASSLDSFSGNTIYF. The DNA of the CDR3 is TGTGCCAGCAGCTTAGACAGTTTCTCTGGAAACACCATATATTTT. Full variable domain (missing parts from reference TRBV7-2 and TRBJ1-3): GAGVSQSPSNKVTEKGKDVELRCDPISGHTALYWYRQSLGQGLEFLIYFQGNSAPDKSGLPSDRFSAERTGGSVSTLTIQRTQQEDSAVYLCASSLDSFSGNTIYFGEGSWLTVV.

V usage is TRBV7-8 and J usage is TRBJ1-3; D possibly corresponds to TRBD1 (6 bases). The V end was cut by 6 bases, the J end by 1 base, with 10 bases between. Germline-derived CDR1 and CDR2 are SGHVS and FQNEAQ. The CDR3 is 14 residues long. CDR3 loop: CASSSGTSGNTIYF. The DNA of the CDR3 is TGTGCCAGCAGTTCCGGGACATCTGGAAACACCATATATTTT.

The chain uses TRBV27 and TRBJ1-6; maybe TRBD1 (5 bases). CDR1 is MNHEY and CDR2 is SMNVEV in the germline V gene (reference sequence). This CDR3 is built from 13 residues. V lost 6 bases to trimming and J lost 9 bases, with 12 bases between them. In DNA, the CDR3 is TGTGCCAGCAGCGGGGGGTGGGCTTCACCCCTCCACTTT. This sequence encodes CASSGGWASPLHF.

The CDR3 coding sequence is TGCGCCAGCAGCGCCAGAAGAAGCGGGGGCGATGAGCAGTTCTTC. It specifies CASSARRSGGDEQFF. V and J are TRBV10-1 and TRBJ2-1; 8 bases are a match to TRBD2. Per the germline V gene, CDR1 is WNHNN and CDR2 is SYGVQD (reference sequence). J lost 8 bases, V lost 6 bases, and 12 bases had no gene match. The CDR3 length is 15 residues.

The V call is TRBV10-3, the J call TRBJ1-2, with a possible D match to TRBD1 (5 bases). From germline, CDR1 is ENHRY and CDR2 SYGVKD. This CDR3 region has 13 residues. V dropped 5 bases and J dropped 3 bases, with 10 bases sitting between them. The CDR3 is CAISPREDYGYTF. The CDR3 DNA reads as TGTGCCATCAGTCCCAGGGAGGACTATGGCTACACCTTC.